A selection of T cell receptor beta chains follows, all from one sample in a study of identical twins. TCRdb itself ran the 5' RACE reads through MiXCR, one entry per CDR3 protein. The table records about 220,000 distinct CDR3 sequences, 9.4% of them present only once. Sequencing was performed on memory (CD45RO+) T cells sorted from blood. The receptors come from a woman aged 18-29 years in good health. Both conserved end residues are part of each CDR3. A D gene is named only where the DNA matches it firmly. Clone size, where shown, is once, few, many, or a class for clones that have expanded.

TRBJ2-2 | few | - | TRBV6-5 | TGTGCCAGCAGTTACTCGATGAGCGGGCCGAACACCGGGGAGCTGTTTTTT | CASSYSMSGPNTGELFF
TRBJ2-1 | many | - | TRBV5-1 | TGCGCCAGCAGCACAACCGGGGCAAACAATGAGCAGTTCTTC | CASSTTGANNEQFF
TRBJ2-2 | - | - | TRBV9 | TGTGCCAGCAGCGTAATTCCAGCGGGGAACACCGGGGAGCTGTTTTTT | CASSVIPAGNTGELFF
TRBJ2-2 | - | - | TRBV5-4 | TGTGCCAGCAGCTTGGGGACGGTAACGAACACCGGGGAGCTGTTTTTT | CASSLGTVTNTGELFF
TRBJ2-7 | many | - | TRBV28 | TGTGCCAGCAGTTTAAGAGGGTTCCACGAGCAGTACTTC | CASSLRGFHEQYF
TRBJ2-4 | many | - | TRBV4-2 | TGTGCCAGCAGCCAAGACGAGTGGGCCAAAAACATTCAGTACTTC | CASSQDEWAKNIQYF
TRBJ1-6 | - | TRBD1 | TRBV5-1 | TGCGCCAGCAGCTTGATGACAGGGTCCCTTAATTCACCCCTCCACTTT | CASSLMTGSLNSPLHF
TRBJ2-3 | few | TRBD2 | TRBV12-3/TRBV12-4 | TGTGCCAGCATTAGAGGTGCGGGAGAGGGGACAGATACGCAGTATTTT | CASIRGAGEGTDTQYF
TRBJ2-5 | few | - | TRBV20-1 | TGCAGTGCTAGAGATGCACGGATTCTAGAGACCCAGTACTTC | CSARDARILETQYF
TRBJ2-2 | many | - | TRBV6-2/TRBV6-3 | TGTGCCAGCAGTCAGTACACCGGGGAGCTGTTTTTT | CASSQYTGELFF
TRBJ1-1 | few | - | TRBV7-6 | TGTGCCAGCAGCCCAGACAGGTTGGGAGCTTTCTTT | CASSPDRLGAFF
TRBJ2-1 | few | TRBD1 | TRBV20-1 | TGCAGTGCTCCCCCGGGACAGGGATACAATGAGCAGTTCTTC | CSAPPGQGYNEQFF
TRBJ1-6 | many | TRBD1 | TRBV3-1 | TGTGCCAGCAGCCTCCGAGCAGGGGGTAATTCACCCCTCCACTTT | CASSLRAGGNSPLHF
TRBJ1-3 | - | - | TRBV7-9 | TGTGCCAGCAGCTTTCACAGCCAACGTGGAAACACCATATATTTT | CASSFHSQRGNTIYF
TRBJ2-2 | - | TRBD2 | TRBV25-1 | TGTGCCAGCAGTGATGCGGGAGTACCCGGGGAGCTGTTTTTT | CASSDAGVPGELFF
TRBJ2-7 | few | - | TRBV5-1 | TGCGCCAGCAGGGGCCACTACGAGCAGTACTTC | CASRGHYEQYF
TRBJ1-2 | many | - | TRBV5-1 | TGCGCCAGCACCCTCTCGCCGGGGGGTACTAACTATGGCTACACCTTC | CASTLSPGGTNYGYTF
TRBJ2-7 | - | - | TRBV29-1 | TGCAGCGTCCCCAGCGCCCTCAGCTCCTACGAGCAGTACTTC | CSVPSALSSYEQYF
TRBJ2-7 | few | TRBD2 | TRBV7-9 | TGTGCCAGCAGCGCAGGGACTAGGTACGAGCAGTACTTC | CASSAGTRYEQYF